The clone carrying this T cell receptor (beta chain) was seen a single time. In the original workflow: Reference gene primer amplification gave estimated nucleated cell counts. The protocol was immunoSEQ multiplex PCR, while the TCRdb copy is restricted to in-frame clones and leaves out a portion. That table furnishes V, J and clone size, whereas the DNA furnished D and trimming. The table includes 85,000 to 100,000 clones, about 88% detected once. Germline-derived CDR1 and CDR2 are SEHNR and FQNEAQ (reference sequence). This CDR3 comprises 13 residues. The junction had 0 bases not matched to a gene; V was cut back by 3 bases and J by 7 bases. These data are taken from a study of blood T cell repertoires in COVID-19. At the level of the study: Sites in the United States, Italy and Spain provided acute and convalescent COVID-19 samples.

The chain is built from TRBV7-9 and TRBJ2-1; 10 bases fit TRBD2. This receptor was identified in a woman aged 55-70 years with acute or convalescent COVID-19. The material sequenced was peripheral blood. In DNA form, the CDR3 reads TGTGCCAGCAGCTTTAGCGGGGGGAATGAGCAGTTCTTC. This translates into CASSFSGGNEQFF.